Listed here are 25 T cell receptor beta chains from one sample, sequenced in a study of beta chain features in type 1 diabetes listed by TCRdb under 2018. Libraries were built with the immunoSEQ multiplex PCR assay. The entire isolated RNA was reverse transcribed using the High Capacity cDNA Reverse Transcription Kit, and thus expressed TCRB transcripts were sequenced. TCRdb holds this immuneACCESS table with in-frame rearrangements only. Some clones are missing; in checked studies, unresolved V genes explain under half, and the rest has no known cause. The sample table holds 310,000 or so clones, of which approximately 8.2% were seen once. Around 0.44% of the sample lies in the top ten. The material sequenced was central memory CD4+ T cells from blood. The receptor source for this set is a woman between 18 and 29 years old in good health.

This clone has at least ten counts. The V call is TRBV2, the J call TRBJ2-3; D is ambiguous. The CDR3 length is 13 residues. Trimming stripped 3 bases from V and 0 bases from J, with 4 bases between. CDR1 is SNHLY and CDR2 is FYNNEI in the germline V gene. CDR3 residues: CASSEDSTDTQYF. The CDR3 DNA reads TGTGCCAGCAGTGAGGATAGCACAGATACGCAGTATTTT.

The chain carries TRBV7-2 and TRBJ2-1; perhaps TRBD2 as D (5 bases). V lost 2 bases, J lost 6 bases, and 11 bases lay in between. CDR1 is SGHTA and CDR2 is FQGNSA in the germline V gene. This CDR3 comprises 14 residues. The CDR3 nucleotides are TGTGCCAGCAGCTTAACACTAGTAACCAATGAGCAGTTCTTC. It specifies CASSLTLVTNEQFF.

This clone has more than one count but fewer than ten. The genes are TRBV5-6 and TRBJ2-3; the match to TRBD2 covers 11 bases. V was pared by 6 bases and J by 7 bases, with 10 bases of the junction left unmatched. CDR1 and CDR2 from the germline V gene are SGHDT and YYEEEE. This CDR3 comprises 15 residues. The DNA for the CDR3 is TGTGCCAGCACCCCCGGGACTAGCGGACTATATACGCAGTATTTT. It specifies CASTPGTSGLYTQYF.

This clone was seen only a few times. The chain is built from TRBV9 and TRBJ1-1; D remains unclear. Germline assignment: CDR1 SGDLS and CDR2 YYNGEE. This CDR3 spans 14 amino acids. Trimming left V 3 bases short and J 5 bases short, with 14 bases between. The CDR3 spells CASSASGPETEAFF. CDR3 bases: TGTGCCAGCAGCGCCTCCGGACCGGAAACTGAAGCTTTCTTT.

This clone was seen a handful of times. V is TRBV4-2 and J is TRBJ2-5, with TRBD1 as a possible D gene (5 bases). TRBJ2-7 matches the DNA end more closely, so the J call is doubtful. Germline V gene lookup returns CDR1 LGHNA and CDR2 YNFKEQ. This CDR3 comprises 14 residues. CDR3 sequence reads: CASSMASGNYEQYF. The CDR3 DNA is TGTGCCAGCAGCATGGCCTCAGGGAACTACGAGCAGTACTTC.

This clone occurred a few times. The rearrangement links TRBV9 to TRBJ1-2; D is possibly TRBD1 (6 bases). In germline, CDR1 is SGDLS, CDR2 YYNGEE. V lost 2 bases, J lost 8 bases, and 16 bases lay in between. The CDR3 loop spans 14 amino acids. CDR3 nucleotide sequence: TGTGCCAGCAGCGTCGGCTCAGGTGGGGGCGGCTACACCTTC. This translates into CASSVGSGGGGYTF.

This clone was seen at least ten times. V usage is TRBV6-6 and J usage is TRBJ2-1; 7 positions match TRBD1. The V gene end was trimmed by 7 bases and the J gene end by 3 bases; junction bases not matched to a gene: 9. The germline CDR1 and CDR2 sequences are MNHNY and SVGAGI (reference sequence). The CDR3 extends over 15 amino acids. The CDR3 DNA sequence: TGTGCCAGCAATAACTTGGGGACAGACTACAATGAGCAGTTCTTC. The encoded protein is CASNNLGTDYNEQFF.

Concerning this clone: Other DNA variants within this sample encode the same CDR3. The CDR3 DNA sequence: TGTGCCAGCAGCTTGACCGACTATGGCTACACCTTC. Translating it yields CASSLTDYGYTF. The chain recombines TRBV28 with TRBJ1-2; D call uncertain. V lost 6 bases, J lost 3 bases, and 8 bases lay in between. The CDR3 contains 12 residues. The germline CDR1 and CDR2 sequences are MDHEN and SYDVKM.

Only a few counts were recorded for this clone. This chain joins TRBV7-9 and TRBJ2-3; tentative D call: TRBD1 (6 bases). Trimming cost V 5 bases and J 3 bases, with 18 bases left between them. Germline assignment: CDR1 SEHNR and CDR2 FQNEAQ (reference sequence). This CDR3 comprises 16 residues. The CDR3 reads CASSQDPGQGTDTQYF. CDR3 coding DNA: TGTGCCAGCAGCCAGGACCCCGGGCAGGGGACAGATACGCAGTATTTT.

This chain joins TRBV2 and TRBJ2-3, with no clear D. The CDR3 has 15 residues. Deletions cut 2 bases from V and 0 bases from J, with 9 bases between. CDR1 and CDR2 from the germline V gene are SNHLY and FYNNEI. CDR3 region: CASSESAESTDTQYF. The CDR3 region has the DNA TGTGCCAGCAGTGAATCGGCGGAGAGCACAGATACGCAGTATTTT.

The chain combines TRBV5-8 with TRBJ1-2, with D tentatively TRBD1 (6 bases). The CDR3 is 15 amino acids. Trimming cost V 3 bases and J 4 bases, with 16 bases left between them. Germline values: CDR1 SGHTS, CDR2 YDEGEE. The CDR3 region is CASSWERQVLYGYTF. For the CDR3, the DNA is TGTGCCAGCAGCTGGGAAAGACAGGTCCTCTATGGCTACACCTTC.

This clone was counted a few times. The chain recombines TRBV18 with TRBJ2-1; TRBD2 matches at 13 bases. The CDR3 spans 16 residues. CDR1 and CDR2 from the germline V gene are KGHSH and LQKENI. J was trimmed by 13 bases and V by 0 bases; bases with no gene match: 9. This CDR3 is CASSPPGTSGMVVQFF. CDR3 bases: TGTGCCAGCTCACCACCCGGGACTAGCGGGATGGTCGTTCAGTTCTTC.

Only a few counts were recorded for this clone. This chain uses TRBV29-1 with TRBJ2-5; D is unresolved. The CDR3 covers 13 residues. Germline-derived CDR1 and CDR2 are SQVTM and ANQGSEA. Deletions cut 4 bases from V and 2 bases from J, with 11 bases between. Written as DNA, the CDR3 is TGCAGCGTTGGGCCACAAACGCAAGAGACCCAGTACTTC. This encodes CSVGPQTQETQYF.

This clone was found a few times. The J gene is TRBJ2-4, the V gene TRBV18; 10 nucleotides line up with TRBD1. CDR1 KGHSH and CDR2 LQKENI come from the germline V gene. The CDR3 consists of 13 residues. V dropped 3 bases and J dropped 9; count of bases not matched to a gene: 2. CDR3 DNA sequence: TGTGCCAGCTCACCGAGGGACAGGGGCATTCAGTACTTC. It yields the protein CASSPRDRGIQYF. Looking up the rest from reference TRBV18 and TRBJ2-4 gives the full variable domain: NAGVMQNPRHLVRRRGQEARLRCSPMKGHSHVYWYRQLPEEGLKFMVYLQKENIIDESGMPKERFSAEFPKEGPSILRIQQVVRGDSAAYFCASSPRDRGIQYFGAGTRLSVL.

The table lists this clone with a few counts. The same CDR3 arises from other DNA sequences in this sample as well. The chain uses TRBV29-1 and TRBJ2-2; possibly TRBD2 for D (5 bases). Germline assignment: CDR1 SQVTM and CDR2 ANQGSEA. Trimming cost V 4 bases and J 0 bases, with 6 bases left between them. This CDR3 has 13 residues. As DNA, the CDR3 is TGCAGCGTTGGGACTCCGAACACCGGGGAGCTGTTTTTT. Translating it yields CSVGTPNTGELFF.

This clone was counted a few times. The chain is built from TRBV11-2 and TRBJ2-1; D ambiguous. V was clipped by 4 bases and J by 4 bases, with 8 bases between them. The CDR3 runs 13 residues. Germline V gives CDR1 SGHAT, CDR2 FQNNGV. The chain's CDR3 is CASSSYLYNEQFF. In DNA, the CDR3 is TGTGCCAGCAGCTCTTACCTTTACAATGAGCAGTTCTTC.

In this sample, this clone turned up a few times. This chain joins TRBV28 and TRBJ2-3; 14 bases agree with TRBD2. Germline V gives CDR1 MDHEN, CDR2 SYDVKM. J gave up 8 bases and V 8 bases, and 15 bases lay outside the gene matches. The CDR3 runs to 17 residues. The CDR3 here is CASYSWGTSGSRGTQYF. CDR3 sequence (DNA): TGTGCCAGCTACAGCTGGGGGACTAGCGGGAGTAGGGGTACGCAGTATTTT.

This sequence joins TRBV6-6 and TRBJ2-2; 7 nucleotides align to TRBD1. The germline V gene has CDR1 MNHNY and CDR2 SVGAGI (reference sequence). V dropped 5 bases and J dropped 0; count of bases not matched to a gene: 0. The CDR3 contains 14 residues. The CDR3 loop reads CASSTGANTGELFF. As DNA, the CDR3 is TGTGCCAGCAGTACAGGGGCGAACACCGGGGAGCTGTTTTTT.

About this clone itself: The sample holds other DNA sequences that translate to the same CDR3. The chain uses TRBV7-2 and TRBJ2-1, with 10 nucleotides matching TRBD2. J was trimmed by 8 bases and V by 5 bases; bases with no gene match: 9. The CDR3 extends over 15 amino acids. Germline V gives CDR1 SGHTA, CDR2 FQGNSA. CDR3 DNA: TGTGCCAGCAGCCTATTGCTAGCGGGAGTATATGAGCAGTTCTTC. Translating it yields CASSLLLAGVYEQFF.

This chain uses TRBV7-9 with TRBJ2-7; D possibly corresponds to TRBD1 (6 bases). V gave up 4 bases and J gave up 6 bases, with 16 bases separating them. The CDR3 has 14 residues. Germline V lookup: CDR1 SEHNR, CDR2 FQNEAQ (reference sequence). The CDR3 DNA follows: TGTGCCAGCAGCTCAGCGACAGGAGCCCGCGAGCAGTACTTC. Protein sequence: CASSSATGAREQYF.

The rearrangement joins TRBV2 to TRBJ2-3; 7 bases are a match to TRBD1. The CDR3 is made up of 15 amino acids. With V trimmed by 7 bases and J by 2 bases, 9 bases remained unmatched. The V gene's germline CDR1 is SNHLY and CDR2 FYNNEI. This chain's CDR3 is CASTLQGLNTDTQYF. In DNA, the CDR3 is TGTGCCAGCACGTTACAGGGGCTGAACACAGATACGCAGTATTTT.

This clone was detected ten times or more. This rearrangement joins TRBV19 to TRBJ2-7, with 10 bases matching TRBD1. With V trimmed by 5 bases and J by 5 bases, 6 bases remained unmatched. Germline V gene data show CDR1 as LNHDA and CDR2 as SQIVND (reference sequence). The CDR3 runs 14 residues. CDR3 residues: CASSRPGTGDEQYF. The CDR3 DNA reads as TGTGCCAGTAGTCGCCCCGGGACAGGGGACGAGCAGTACTTC.

The chain uses TRBV7-2 and TRBJ2-7, with 13 bases lining up with TRBD2. The V segment lost 5 bases and the J segment 3 bases; nucleotides outside the gene matches: 4. The CDR3 is 15 residues long. The V gene's germline CDR1 is SGHTA and CDR2 FQGNSA. Here the CDR3 DNA reads TGTGCCAGCAGCACTAGCGGGAGGGCCCTCTACGAGCAGTACTTC. Translation gives CASSTSGRALYEQYF.

The chain employs TRBV5-6 and TRBJ2-7, with 11 positions matching TRBD1. Germline loops: CDR1 SGHDT, CDR2 YYEEEE. V lost 4 bases to trimming and J lost 4 bases; unmatched junction nucleotides: 10. The CDR3 has 16 residues. CDR3 in DNA: TGTGCCAGCAGCGCAATCGGACAGGGGGCTGTTTACGAGCAGTACTTC. Translation: CASSAIGQGAVYEQYF.

The sample holds a few counts of this clone. The chain combines TRBV14 with TRBJ1-4; tentative D call: TRBD1 (5 bases). V was clipped by 0 bases and J by 11 bases, with 19 bases between them. Per the germline V gene, CDR1 is SGHDN and CDR2 is FVKESK. The CDR3 has 16 amino acids. The CDR3 coding sequence is TGTGCCAGCAGCCAAGATCCCCTCGCAGGGCATGGGAAACTGTTTTTT. It codes for CASSQDPLAGHGKLFF. Drawing the rest from reference TRBV14 and TRBJ1-4, the complete variable domain is EAGVTQFPSHSVIEKGQTVTLRCDPISGHDNLYWYRRVMGKEIKFLLHFVKESKQDESGMPNNRFLAERTGGTYSTLKVQPAELEDSGVYFCASSQDPLAGHGKLFFGSGTQLSVL.